The present TCR beta chain was sequenced within a study of Tregs in tolerant kidney transplant recipients. Study-wide findings and caveats: Some patients' samples used different primers over time, so nucleotide sequences weren't comparable.

This clone was seen once. Its antigen is not identified. The trim removed 6 bases at V and 0 bases at J, leaving 2 bases unmatched. CDR3 length: 14 residues. CDR1 is MNHNS, CDR2 SASEGT, per germline. TCRdb's table, derived via immunoSEQ multiplex PCR, lists solely in-frame clones and lacks some. Of around 15,000 clones in the sample, roughly 77% were seen once. Unstimulated Tregs (CD4+CD25+CD127-) and CD4+CD25- non-Tregs were sorted from PBMCs. The origin of this receptor is a human donor who received a combined kidney and bone marrow transplant. The starting material was Tregs from blood, obtained before the transplant. V gene TRBV6-1 combines with J gene TRBJ2-1; TRBD2 aligns across 7 bases. The CDR3 loop reads CASRGGSSYNEQFF. CDR3 DNA: TGTGCCAGCAGGGGCGGGAGCTCCTACAATGAGCAGTTCTTC.